This is a list of T cell receptor beta chains from one sample in a study of T-cell memory formation after mild COVID-19. TCRdb ran MiXCR on the 5' RACE reads and lists one entry per CDR3 protein. The sample gives some 150,000 distinct CDR3 sequences, about 6.1% of which show up once; 2% to 2.5% is in the top ten. The sample taken for sequencing was PBMCs or a T cell subset sorted from them (not recorded which). These receptors were obtained from an adult woman who had mild COVID-19 (a few samples of this study predate the infection). Cell type and time point are not known. Each CDR3 is given with its conserved first and last residue. The order of the fields is J gene, D gene, V gene, clone size, CDR3 protein, CDR3 DNA. The D gene is left open where the match is weak. Clone size, where shown, is once, few, many, or a class for clones that have expanded.

J gene: TRBJ1-1
D gene: .
V gene: TRBV20-1
clone size: few
CDR3 protein: CSARAGYLEPNLLNTEAFF
CDR3 DNA: TGCAGTGCTAGGGCAGGGTACTTGGAACCTAACCTACTGAACACTGAAGCTTTCTTT

J gene: TRBJ2-7
D gene: .
V gene: TRBV28
clone size: .
CDR3 protein: CASSIPPGHLYEQYF
CDR3 DNA: TGTGCCAGCAGTATACCGCCAGGTCACCTTTACGAGCAGTACTTC

J gene: TRBJ2-7
D gene: .
V gene: TRBV19
clone size: few
CDR3 protein: CASSRQGPPYEQYF
CDR3 DNA: TGTGCCAGTAGTAGGCAGGGGCCTCCCTACGAGCAGTACTTC

J gene: TRBJ2-1
D gene: .
V gene: TRBV7-2
clone size: many
CDR3 protein: CASSLGRPQYNEQFF
CDR3 DNA: TGTGCCAGCAGCTTAGGGCGGCCCCAGTACAATGAGCAGTTCTTC

J gene: TRBJ2-1
D gene: TRBD2
V gene: TRBV4-2
clone size: many
CDR3 protein: CASSQVAGGGNEQFF
CDR3 DNA: TGTGCCAGCAGCCAAGTTGCGGGAGGAGGCAATGAGCAGTTCTTC

J gene: TRBJ2-5
D gene: .
V gene: TRBV11-2
clone size: .
CDR3 protein: CASSKGTRETQYF
CDR3 DNA: TGTGCCAGCAGCAAGGGGACGAGAGAGACCCAGTACTTC

J gene: TRBJ2-7
D gene: .
V gene: TRBV19
clone size: .
CDR3 protein: CASSIVWSSYEQYF
CDR3 DNA: TGTGCCAGTAGTATAGTGTGGTCTTCCTACGAGCAGTACTTC

J gene: TRBJ2-1
D gene: TRBD2
V gene: TRBV5-4
clone size: few
CDR3 protein: CASSFNVRGVNEQFF
CDR3 DNA: TGTGCCAGCAGCTTTAATGTGCGGGGGGTCAATGAGCAGTTCTTC

J gene: TRBJ2-7
D gene: .
V gene: TRBV6-1
clone size: many
CDR3 protein: CASSEKGDEQYF
CDR3 DNA: TGTGCCAGCAGTGAAAAGGGGGACGAGCAGTACTTC

J gene: TRBJ2-1
D gene: TRBD2
V gene: TRBV6-1
clone size: few
CDR3 protein: CATRGGGLNEQFF
CDR3 DNA: TGTGCCACCCGGGGGGGGGGCCTTAATGAGCAGTTCTTC

J gene: TRBJ1-2
D gene: .
V gene: TRBV29-1
clone size: many
CDR3 protein: CSVEGPGGNYGYTF
CDR3 DNA: TGCAGCGTTGAAGGCCCGGGGGGTAACTATGGCTACACCTTC

J gene: TRBJ2-1
D gene: TRBD2
V gene: TRBV7-2
clone size: many
CDR3 protein: CASSLGLANFEQFF
CDR3 DNA: TGTGCCAGCAGCTTAGGACTAGCTAATTTTGAGCAGTTCTTC

J gene: TRBJ2-5
D gene: .
V gene: TRBV18
clone size: .
CDR3 protein: CASSRGPQETQYF
CDR3 DNA: TGTGCCAGCTCACGAGGACCCCAGGAGACCCAGTACTTC

J gene: TRBJ2-3
D gene: .
V gene: TRBV5-1
clone size: few
CDR3 protein: CASSLLRQGVTDTQYF
CDR3 DNA: TGCGCCAGCAGCTTATTGCGGCAGGGAGTCACAGATACGCAGTATTTT

J gene: TRBJ2-3
D gene: TRBD2
V gene: TRBV29-1
clone size: many
CDR3 protein: CSAFAGVGLVDTQYF
CDR3 DNA: TGCAGCGCTTTCGCCGGGGTGGGACTAGTGGATACGCAGTATTTT

J gene: TRBJ2-7
D gene: TRBD1
V gene: TRBV20-1
clone size: .
CDR3 protein: CSARDRTGFYEQYF
CDR3 DNA: TGCAGTGCTAGAGACCGGACAGGATTCTACGAGCAGTACTTC

J gene: TRBJ2-4
D gene: .
V gene: TRBV11-2
clone size: many
CDR3 protein: CASSATKNIQYF
CDR3 DNA: TGTGCCAGCAGTGCAACCAAAAACATTCAGTACTTC

J gene: TRBJ2-5
D gene: .
V gene: TRBV24-1
clone size: .
CDR3 protein: CATSEIASTEFETQYF
CDR3 DNA: TGTGCCACCAGTGAGATTGCTTCCACAGAGTTCGAGACCCAGTACTTC

J gene: TRBJ2-1
D gene: TRBD1
V gene: TRBV7-2
clone size: .
CDR3 protein: CASSLVHRGSGEQFF
CDR3 DNA: TGTGCCAGCAGCTTAGTTCACAGGGGGAGTGGAGAGCAGTTCTTC